This TCR beta chain came from a study of blood T cell repertoires in COVID-19. Overall study: Both acute and convalescent COVID-19 samples were obtained from the United States, Italy and Spain. In each case, the material was cDNA or gDNA derived from T cells, B-cell-depleted T cells, or PBMCs.

Sequenced by immunoSEQ multiplex PCR; TCRdb stores in-frame clones only, minus some. The sample holds approximately 430,000 clones, about nine tenths seen once. Germline assignment: CDR1 SNHLY and CDR2 FYNNEI. The CDR3 extends over 15 amino acids. Trimming at V came to 4 bases and at J to 10 bases, leaving 15 bases not matched to a gene. The sequence was obtained from a woman younger than 45 with active or convalescent COVID-19. The specimen was peripheral blood. The V gene is TRBV2, the J gene TRBJ2-5, with 7 bases lining up with TRBD2. CDR3 sequence: CASSVPRGGYRDQYF. CDR3 nucleotides: TGTGCCAGCAGTGTCCCGCGCGGGGGTTATAGGGACCAGTACTTC.